This T cell receptor (beta chain) was profiled in a study of shared clonotypes between healthy human individuals. Selected positively for CCR7 and CD45RO-negative, naive CD8 cells excluded terminally differentiated effector memory CD45RA+ cells. Sequencing was performed with immunoSEQ multiplex PCR; in TCRdb, only in-frame clones are kept and a portion is missing. The sample consists of about 820,000 clones, roughly 92% of them appearing once. Study-wide findings and caveats: Donors were few, which limited the genetic and exposure-history diversity represented. Expectations were that clonotype sharing among donors would be affected by sequencing depth. The naive CD4 repertoires of a few donors were compared, and roughly 5% of clonotypes were shared. Tissue TCR repertoires likely differ from these blood-only repertoires.

Concerning this clone itself: Its antigen is undetermined.

The specimen was naive CD8+ T cells sorted from blood. The TCR sequence derives from a man aged 30 to 45 in good health.

The CDR3 DNA reads as TGTGCCAGCAGAGGACAGTCAGTCTCTGGGGCCAACGTCCTGACTTTC. Its translation is CASRGQSVSGANVLTF. This chain links TRBV28 with TRBJ2-6, with a weak D call TRBD1 (6 bases). In germline, CDR1 is MDHEN, CDR2 SYDVKM. This CDR3 is 16 amino acids long. V dropped 6 bases and J dropped 0 bases, with 12 bases sitting between them.